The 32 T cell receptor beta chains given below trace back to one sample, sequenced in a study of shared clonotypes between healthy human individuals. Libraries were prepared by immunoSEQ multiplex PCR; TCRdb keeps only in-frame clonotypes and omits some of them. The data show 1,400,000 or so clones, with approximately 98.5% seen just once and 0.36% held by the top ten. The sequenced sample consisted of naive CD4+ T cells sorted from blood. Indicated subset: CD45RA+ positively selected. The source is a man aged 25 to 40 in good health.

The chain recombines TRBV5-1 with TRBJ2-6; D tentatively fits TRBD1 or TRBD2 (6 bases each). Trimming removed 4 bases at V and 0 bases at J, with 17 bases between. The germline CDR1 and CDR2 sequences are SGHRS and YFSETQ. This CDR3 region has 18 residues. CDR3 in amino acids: CASSPGAPRSSGANVLTF. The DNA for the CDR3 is TGCGCCAGCAGCCCGGGGGCACCGCGGAGCTCTGGGGCCAACGTCCTGACTTTC.

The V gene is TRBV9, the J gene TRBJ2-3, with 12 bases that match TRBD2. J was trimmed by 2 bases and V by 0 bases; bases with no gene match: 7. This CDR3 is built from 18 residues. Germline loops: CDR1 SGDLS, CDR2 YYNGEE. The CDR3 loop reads CASSVGPSGRGLTDTQYF. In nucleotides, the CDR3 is TGTGCCAGCAGCGTAGGTCCTAGCGGGAGGGGTCTCACAGATACGCAGTATTTT.

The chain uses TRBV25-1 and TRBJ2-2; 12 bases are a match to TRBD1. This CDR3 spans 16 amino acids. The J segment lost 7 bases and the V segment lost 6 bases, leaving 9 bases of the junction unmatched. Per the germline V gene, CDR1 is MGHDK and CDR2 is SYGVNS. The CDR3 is CASRQTGTGGIGELFF. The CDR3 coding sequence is TGTGCCAGCAGACAAACCGGGACAGGGGGCATCGGGGAGCTGTTTTTT.

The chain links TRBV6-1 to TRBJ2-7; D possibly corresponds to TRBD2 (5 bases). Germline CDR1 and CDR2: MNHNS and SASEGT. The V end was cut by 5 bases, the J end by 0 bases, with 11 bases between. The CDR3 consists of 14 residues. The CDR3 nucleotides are TGTGCCAGCAGTTTGGAGGTTTTCTCCTACGAGCAGTACTTC. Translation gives CASSLEVFSYEQYF.

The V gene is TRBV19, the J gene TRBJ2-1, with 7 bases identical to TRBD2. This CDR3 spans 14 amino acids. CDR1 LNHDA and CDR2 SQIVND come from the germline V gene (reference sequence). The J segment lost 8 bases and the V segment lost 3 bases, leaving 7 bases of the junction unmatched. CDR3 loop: CASSIGTTRHEQFF. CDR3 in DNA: TGTGCCAGTAGTATTGGGACTACCAGGCATGAGCAGTTCTTC.

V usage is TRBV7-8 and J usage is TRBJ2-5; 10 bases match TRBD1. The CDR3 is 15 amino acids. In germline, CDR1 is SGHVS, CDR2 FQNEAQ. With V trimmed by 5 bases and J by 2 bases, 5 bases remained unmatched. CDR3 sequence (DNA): TGTGCCAGCAGCCGGGCGGACAGGGGGCAAGAGACCCAGTACTTC. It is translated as CASSRADRGQETQYF.

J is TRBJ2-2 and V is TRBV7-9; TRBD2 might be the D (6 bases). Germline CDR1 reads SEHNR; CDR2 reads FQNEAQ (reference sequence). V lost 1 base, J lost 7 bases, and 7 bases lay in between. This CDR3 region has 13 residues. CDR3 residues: CASSLVGGGELFF. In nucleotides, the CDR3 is TGTGCCAGCAGCTTAGTCGGGGGCGGGGAGCTGTTTTTT. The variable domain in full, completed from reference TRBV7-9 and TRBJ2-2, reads DTGVSQNPRHKITKRGQNVTFRCDPISEHNRLYWYRQTLGQGPEFLTYFQNEAQLEKSRLLSDRFSAERPKGSFSTLEIQRTEQGDSAMYLCASSLVGGGELFFGEGSRLTVL.

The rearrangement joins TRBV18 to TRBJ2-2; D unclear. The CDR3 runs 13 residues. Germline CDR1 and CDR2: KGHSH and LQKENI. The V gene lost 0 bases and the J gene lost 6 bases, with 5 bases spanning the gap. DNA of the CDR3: TGTGCCAGCTCACCACCCGCCGCCGGGGAGCTGTTTTTT. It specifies CASSPPAAGELFF.

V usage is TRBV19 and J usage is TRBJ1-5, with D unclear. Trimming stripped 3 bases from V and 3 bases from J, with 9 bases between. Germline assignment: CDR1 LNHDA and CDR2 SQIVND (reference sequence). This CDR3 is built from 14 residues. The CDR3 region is CASSIGGYNQPQHF. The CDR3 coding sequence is TGTGCCAGTAGTATCGGAGGTTACAATCAGCCCCAGCATTTT.

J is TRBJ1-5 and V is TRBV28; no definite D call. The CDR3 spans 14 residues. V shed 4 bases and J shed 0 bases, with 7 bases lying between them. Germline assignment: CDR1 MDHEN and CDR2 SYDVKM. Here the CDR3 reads CASSWMDSNQPQHF. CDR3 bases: TGTGCCAGCAGTTGGATGGATAGCAATCAGCCCCAGCATTTT.

The CDR3 coding sequence is TGTGCCAGCAGCGAAGGCCCCTACGAGCAGTACTTC. Its translation is CASSEGPYEQYF. The chain links TRBV7-2 to TRBJ2-7; D not resolved. The V end lost 5 bases, the J end lost 2 bases, and 7 bases lay between the germline ends. There are 12 residues in the CDR3. Per germline, CDR1 SGHTA and CDR2 FQGNSA.

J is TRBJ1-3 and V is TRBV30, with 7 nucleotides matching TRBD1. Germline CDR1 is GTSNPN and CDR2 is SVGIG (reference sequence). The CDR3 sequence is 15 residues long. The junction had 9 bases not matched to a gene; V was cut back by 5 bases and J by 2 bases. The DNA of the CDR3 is TGTGCCTGGCGCGACCAGGGGGGTCCTGGAAACACCATATATTTT. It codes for CAWRDQGGPGNTIYF. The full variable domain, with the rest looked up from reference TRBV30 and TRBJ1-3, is SQTIHQWPATLVQPVGSPLSLECTVEGTSNPNLYWYRQAAGRGLQLLFYSVGIGQISSEVPQNLSASRPQDRQFILSSKKLLLSDSGFYLCAWRDQGGPGNTIYFGEGSWLTVV.

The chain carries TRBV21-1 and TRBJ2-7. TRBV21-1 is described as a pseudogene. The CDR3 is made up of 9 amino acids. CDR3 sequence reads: CASSTEQYF. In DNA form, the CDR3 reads TGTGCCAGCAGCACCGAGCAGTACTTC.

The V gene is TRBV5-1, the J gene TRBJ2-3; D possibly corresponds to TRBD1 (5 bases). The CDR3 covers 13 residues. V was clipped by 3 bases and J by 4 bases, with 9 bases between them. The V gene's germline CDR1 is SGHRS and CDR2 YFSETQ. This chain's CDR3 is CASSWGHADTQYF. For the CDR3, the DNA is TGCGCCAGCAGCTGGGGCCACGCAGATACGCAGTATTTT.

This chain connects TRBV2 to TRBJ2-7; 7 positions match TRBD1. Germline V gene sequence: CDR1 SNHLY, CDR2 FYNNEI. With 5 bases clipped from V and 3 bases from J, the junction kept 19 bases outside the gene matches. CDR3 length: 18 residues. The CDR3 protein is CASSRRDSFFSYDYEQYF. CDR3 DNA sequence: TGTGCCAGCAGTCGCCGGGACAGTTTCTTTAGTTATGACTACGAGCAGTACTTC.

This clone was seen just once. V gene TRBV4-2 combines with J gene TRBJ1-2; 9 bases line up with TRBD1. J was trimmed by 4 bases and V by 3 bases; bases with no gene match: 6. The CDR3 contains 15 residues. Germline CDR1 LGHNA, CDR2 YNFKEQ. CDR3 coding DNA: TGTGCCAGCAGCCACCCAGACAGGGGGTCCTATGGCTACACCTTC. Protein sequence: CASSHPDRGSYGYTF.

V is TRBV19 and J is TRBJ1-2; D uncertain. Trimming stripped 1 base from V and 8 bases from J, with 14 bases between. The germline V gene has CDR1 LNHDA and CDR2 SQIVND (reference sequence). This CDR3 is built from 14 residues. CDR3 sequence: CASSIVGLQRGYTF. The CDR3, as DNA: TGTGCCAGTAGTATAGTGGGCCTACAACGCGGCTACACCTTC.

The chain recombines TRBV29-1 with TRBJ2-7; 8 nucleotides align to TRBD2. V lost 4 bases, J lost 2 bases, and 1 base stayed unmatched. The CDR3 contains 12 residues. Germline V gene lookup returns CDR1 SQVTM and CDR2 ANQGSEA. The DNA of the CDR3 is TGCAGCGTTGTGCGGGGGGCCTACGAGCAGTACTTC. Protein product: CSVVRGAYEQYF.

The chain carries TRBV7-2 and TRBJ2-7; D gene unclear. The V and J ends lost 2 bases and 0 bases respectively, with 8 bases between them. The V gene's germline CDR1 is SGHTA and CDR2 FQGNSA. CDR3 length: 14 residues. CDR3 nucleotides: TGTGCCAGCAGCTTAATGGGAACCTCCTACGAGCAGTACTTC. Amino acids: CASSLMGTSYEQYF.

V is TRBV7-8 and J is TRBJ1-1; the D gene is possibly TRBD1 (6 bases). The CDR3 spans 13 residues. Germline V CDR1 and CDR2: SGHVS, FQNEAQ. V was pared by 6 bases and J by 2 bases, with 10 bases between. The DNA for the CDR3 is TGTGCCAGCAGGGCAGGGGTTAACACTGAAGCTTTCTTT. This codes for CASRAGVNTEAFF.

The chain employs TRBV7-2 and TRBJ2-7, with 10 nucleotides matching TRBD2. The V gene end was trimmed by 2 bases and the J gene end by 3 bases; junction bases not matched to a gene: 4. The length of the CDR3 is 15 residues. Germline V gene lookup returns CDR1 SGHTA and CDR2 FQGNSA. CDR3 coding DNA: TGTGCCAGCAGCTTATGGCTAGCGGGGGTCTACGAGCAGTACTTC. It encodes CASSLWLAGVYEQYF.

The CDR3 here is CASSYLSGLDTEAFF. The CDR3 region has the DNA TGTGCCAGCAGCTACTTGTCCGGGTTGGACACTGAAGCTTTCTTT. This chain links TRBV7-2 with TRBJ1-1; D remains ambiguous. This CDR3 contains 15 residues. Trimming shortened V by 4 bases and J by 3 bases, and 15 bases separated the two germline ends. Looked up from germline, CDR1 is SGHTA and CDR2 is FQGNSA. The full variable domain, with the rest looked up from reference TRBV7-2 and TRBJ1-1, is GAGVSQSPSNKVTEKGKDVELRCDPISGHTALYWYRQSLGQGLEFLIYFQGNSAPDKSGLPSDRFSAERTGGSVSTLTIQRTQQEDSAVYLCASSYLSGLDTEAFFGQGTRLTVV.

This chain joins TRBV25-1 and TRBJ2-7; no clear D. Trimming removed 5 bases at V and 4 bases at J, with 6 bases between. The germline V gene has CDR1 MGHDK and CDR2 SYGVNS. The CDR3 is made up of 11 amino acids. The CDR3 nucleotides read TGTGCCAGCAGTTCACGGTACGAGCAGTACTTC. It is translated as CASSSRYEQYF.

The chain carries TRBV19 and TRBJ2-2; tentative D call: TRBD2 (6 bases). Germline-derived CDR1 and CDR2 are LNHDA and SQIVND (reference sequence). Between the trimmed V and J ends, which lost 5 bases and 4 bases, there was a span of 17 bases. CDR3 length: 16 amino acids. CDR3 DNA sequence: TGTGCCAGTAGTCGGTCGGCGGGGTCTAGCACCGGGGAGCTGTTTTTT. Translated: CASSRSAGSSTGELFF.

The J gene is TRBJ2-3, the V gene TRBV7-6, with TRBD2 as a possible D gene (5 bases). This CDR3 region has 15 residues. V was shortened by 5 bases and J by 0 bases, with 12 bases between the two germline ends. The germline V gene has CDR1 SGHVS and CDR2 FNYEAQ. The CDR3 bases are TGTGCCAGCAGCCGCCAGCGGATAAGCACAGATACGCAGTATTTT. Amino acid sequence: CASSRQRISTDTQYF. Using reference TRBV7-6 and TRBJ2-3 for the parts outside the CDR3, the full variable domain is GAGVSQSPRYKVTKRGQDVALRCDPISGHVSLYWYRQALGQGPEFLTYFNYEAQQDKSGLPNDRFSAERPEGSISTLTIQRTEQRDSAMYRCASSRQRISTDTQYFGPGTRLTVL.

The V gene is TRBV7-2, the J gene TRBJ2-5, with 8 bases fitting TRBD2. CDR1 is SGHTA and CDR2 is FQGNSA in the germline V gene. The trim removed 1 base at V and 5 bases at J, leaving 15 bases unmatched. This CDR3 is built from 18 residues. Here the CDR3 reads CASSLGDPAQRERETQYF. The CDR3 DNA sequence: TGTGCCAGCAGCTTAGGAGATCCGGCGCAGCGGGAGAGGGAGACCCAGTACTTC.

CDR3 coding DNA: TGTGCCAGCTCACCGCAGGGTTTTCGAGAAAAACTGTTTTTT. This gives the protein CASSPQGFREKLFF. The gene calls are TRBV18 and TRBJ1-4; TRBD1 is a possible D gene (5 bases). CDR1 is KGHSH, CDR2 LQKENI, per germline. The CDR3 runs 14 residues. V lost 3 bases, J lost 8 bases, and 13 bases lay in between. Together with reference TRBV18 and TRBJ1-4, the CDR3 gives the full variable domain: NAGVMQNPRHLVRRRGQEARLRCSPMKGHSHVYWYRQLPEEGLKFMVYLQKENIIDESGMPKERFSAEFPKEGPSILRIQQVVRGDSAAYFCASSPQGFREKLFFGSGTQLSVL.

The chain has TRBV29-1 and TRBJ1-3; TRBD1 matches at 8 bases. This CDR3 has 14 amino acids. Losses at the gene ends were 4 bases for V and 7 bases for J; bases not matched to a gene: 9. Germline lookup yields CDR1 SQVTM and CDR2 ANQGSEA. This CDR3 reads CSVVRQGMSNTIYF. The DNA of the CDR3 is TGCAGCGTTGTTAGACAGGGGATGAGTAACACCATATATTTT.

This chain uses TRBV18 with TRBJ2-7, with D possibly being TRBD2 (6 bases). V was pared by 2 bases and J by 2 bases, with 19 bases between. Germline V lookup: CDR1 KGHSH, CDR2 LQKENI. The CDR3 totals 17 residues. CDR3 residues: CASSPKTPGRDAYEQYF. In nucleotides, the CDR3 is TGTGCCAGCTCACCAAAGACCCCTGGGCGGGACGCCTACGAGCAGTACTTC.

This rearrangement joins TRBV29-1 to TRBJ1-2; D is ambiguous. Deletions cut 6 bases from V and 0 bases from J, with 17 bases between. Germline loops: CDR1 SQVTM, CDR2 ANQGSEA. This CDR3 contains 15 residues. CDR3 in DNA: TGCAGCGTACGCGCTGGCAAGGCTTCTAACTATGGCTACACCTTC. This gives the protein CSVRAGKASNYGYTF.

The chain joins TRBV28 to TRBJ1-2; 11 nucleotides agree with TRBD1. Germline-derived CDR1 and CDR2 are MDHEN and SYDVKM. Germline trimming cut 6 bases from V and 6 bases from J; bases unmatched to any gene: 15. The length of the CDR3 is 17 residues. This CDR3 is CASRPVSGTGGTHGYTF. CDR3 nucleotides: TGTGCCAGCAGGCCGGTCTCCGGGACAGGGGGAACGCATGGCTACACCTTC.

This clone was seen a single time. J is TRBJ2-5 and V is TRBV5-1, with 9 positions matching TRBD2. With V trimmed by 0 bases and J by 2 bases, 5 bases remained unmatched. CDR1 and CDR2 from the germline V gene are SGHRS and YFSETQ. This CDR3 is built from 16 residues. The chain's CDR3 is CASSLGDSGGQETQYF. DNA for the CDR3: TGCGCCAGCAGCTTGGGTGATAGCGGGGGACAAGAGACCCAGTACTTC.